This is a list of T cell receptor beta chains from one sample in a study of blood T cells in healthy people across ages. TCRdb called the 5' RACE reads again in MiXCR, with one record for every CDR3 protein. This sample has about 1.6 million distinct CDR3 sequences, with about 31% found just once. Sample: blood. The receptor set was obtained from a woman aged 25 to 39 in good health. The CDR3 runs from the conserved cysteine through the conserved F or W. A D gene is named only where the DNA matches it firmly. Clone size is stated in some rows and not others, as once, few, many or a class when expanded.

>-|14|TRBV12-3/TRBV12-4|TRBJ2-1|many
CASSPSNTYNEQFF
TGTGCCAGCAGTCCCTCAAACACCTACAATGAGCAGTTCTTC
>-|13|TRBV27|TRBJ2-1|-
CASGSGSVLVQFF
TGTGCCAGCGGAAGCGGGTCAGTACTTGTGCAGTTCTTC
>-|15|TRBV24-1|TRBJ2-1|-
CATSPSPSSYNEQFF
TGTGCCACCAGCCCCTCACCGAGCTCCTACAATGAGCAGTTCTTC
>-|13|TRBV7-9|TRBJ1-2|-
CASTGLALGGYTF
TGTGCCAGCACCGGGCTGGCCCTTGGGGGCTACACCTTC
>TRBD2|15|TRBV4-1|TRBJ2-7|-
CASSQVTSGGERKYF
TGCGCCAGCAGCCAAGTAACTTCGGGGGGGGAAAGAAAGTACTTC
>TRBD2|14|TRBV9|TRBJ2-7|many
CASSSASGSYEQYF
TGTGCCAGCAGCTCGGCTAGCGGAAGTTACGAGCAGTACTTC
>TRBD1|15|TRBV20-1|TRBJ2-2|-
CSARAQGAYTGELFF
TGCAGTGCTAGGGCCCAGGGGGCTTACACCGGGGAGCTGTTTTTT
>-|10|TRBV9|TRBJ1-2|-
CATPRFGYTF
TGTGCCACCCCGAGGTTTGGCTACACCTTC
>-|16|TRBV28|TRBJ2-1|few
CASSFPPKAGSNEQFF
TGTGCCAGCAGCTTTCCTCCTAAGGCGGGCTCCAATGAGCAGTTCTTC
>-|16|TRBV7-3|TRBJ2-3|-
CASSFVRWGAGDTQYF
TGTGCCAGCAGCTTTGTAAGGTGGGGGGCGGGAGATACGCAGTATTTT
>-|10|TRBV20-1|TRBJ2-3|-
CSTATDTQYF
TGCAGTACGGCAACAGATACGCAGTATTTT
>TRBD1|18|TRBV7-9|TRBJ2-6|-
CASQGAGRVGSGANVLTF
TGTGCCAGCCAGGGGGCAGGCAGGGTAGGGTCTGGGGCCAACGTCCTGACTTTC
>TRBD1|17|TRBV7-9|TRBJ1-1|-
CASSPPGGVLMNTEAFF
TGTGCCAGCAGCCCACCAGGGGGGGTCCTTATGAACACTGAAGCTTTCTTT
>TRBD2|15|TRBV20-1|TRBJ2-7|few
CSARDTAGGSYEQYF
TGCAGTGCTAGAGATACAGCGGGGGGCTCCTACGAGCAGTACTTC
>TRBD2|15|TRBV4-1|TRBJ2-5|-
CASAKTSGGEETQYF
TGCGCCAGCGCGAAGACTAGCGGGGGGGAAGAGACCCAGTACTTC
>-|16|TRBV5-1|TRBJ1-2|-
CASSLGLKGVYYGYTF
TGCGCCAGCAGCTTGGGGTTGAAGGGCGTGTACTATGGCTACACCTTC
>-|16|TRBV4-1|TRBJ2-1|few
CASSQVRAGFYNEQFF
TGCGCCAGCAGCCAAGTTCGGGCTGGATTTTACAATGAGCAGTTCTTC
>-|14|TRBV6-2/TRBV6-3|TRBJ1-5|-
CACSHGGLGQPQHF
TGTGCCTGCAGTCACGGGGGGCTGGGGCAGCCCCAGCATTTT
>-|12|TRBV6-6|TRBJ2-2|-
CASSYAAGELFF
TGTGCCAGCAGTTACGCCGCCGGGGAGCTGTTTTTT
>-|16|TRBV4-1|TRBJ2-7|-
CASSHGARGSSYEQYF
TGCGCCAGCAGCCATGGGGCGCGGGGCAGTTCCTACGAGCAGTACTTC
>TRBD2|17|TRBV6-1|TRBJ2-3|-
CASRTRLAERGTDTQYF
TGTGCCAGCAGAACCCGACTAGCGGAGAGGGGCACAGATACGCAGTATTTT
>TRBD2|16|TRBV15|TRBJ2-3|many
CATSTPPGGTTDTQYF
TGTGCCACCAGCACCCCCCCCGGGGGGACCACAGATACGCAGTATTTT
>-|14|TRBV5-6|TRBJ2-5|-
CASSRAPTVETQYF
TGTGCCAGCAGCCGGGCGCCCACGGTGGAGACCCAGTACTTC
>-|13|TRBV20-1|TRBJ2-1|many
CSGRTPVFDEQFF
TGCAGTGGGCGGACCCCTGTTTTCGATGAGCAGTTCTTC
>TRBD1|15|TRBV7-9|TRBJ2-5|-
CASSQETGGAPCQYF
TGTGCCAGCAGTCAAGAAACAGGGGGCGCCCCCTGTCAGTACTTC
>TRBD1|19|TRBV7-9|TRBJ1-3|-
CASSAYAGTEKAGGNTIYF
TGTGCCAGCAGCGCCTACGCCGGGACAGAAAAGGCTGGTGGAAACACCATATATTTT
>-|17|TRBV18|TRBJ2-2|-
CASSPLTGQPNTGELFF
TGTGCCAGCTCACCGCTCACGGGACAACCGAACACCGGGGAGCTGTTTTTT
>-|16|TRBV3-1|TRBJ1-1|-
CASSQAGSWEGTEAFF
TGTGCCAGCAGCCAAGCGGGCTCCTGGGAGGGCACTGAAGCTTTCTTT
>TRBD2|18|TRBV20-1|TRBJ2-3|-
CSARDTSGGTPYTGTQYF
TGCAGTGCTAGGGATACTAGCGGGGGCACACCATACACAGGTACGCAGTATTTT
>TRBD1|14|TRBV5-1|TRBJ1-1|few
CASSQQQGAVEAFF
TGCGCCAGCAGCCAACAACAGGGGGCGGTTGAAGCTTTCTTT
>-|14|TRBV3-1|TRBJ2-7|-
CASSQEGLRTGQYF
TGTGCCAGCAGCCAAGAAGGCCTTAGAACCGGGCAGTACTTC
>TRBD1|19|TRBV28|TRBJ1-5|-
CASSYGQGYSSYSNQPQHF
TGTGCCAGCAGTTACGGACAGGGATACTCGTCATATAGCAATCAGCCCCAGCATTTT
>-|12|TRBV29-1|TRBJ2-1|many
CSVRRGNNEQFF
TGCAGCGTTCGACGAGGAAACAATGAGCAGTTCTTC
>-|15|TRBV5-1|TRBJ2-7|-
CASSLRTGAAYEQYF
TGCGCCAGCAGCTTGCGGACGGGAGCCGCCTACGAGCAGTACTTC
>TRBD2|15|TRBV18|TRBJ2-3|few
CASSSWSAGGDTQYF
TGTGCCAGCTCATCATGGTCAGCGGGAGGGGATACGCAGTATTTT
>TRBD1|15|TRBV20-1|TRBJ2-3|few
CSARVEGQGLGTQYF
TGCAGTGCTAGAGTGGAGGGACAGGGACTGGGTACGCAGTATTTT
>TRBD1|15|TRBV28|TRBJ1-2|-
CASSTVGQKNYGYTF
TGTGCCAGCAGTACCGTGGGACAGAAGAACTATGGCTACACCTTC
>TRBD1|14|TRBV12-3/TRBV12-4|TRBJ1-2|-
CASSEMTGWNGYTF
TGTGCCAGCAGTGAAATGACAGGGTGGAATGGCTACACCTTC
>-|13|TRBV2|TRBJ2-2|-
CASSGTNTGELFF
TGTGCCAGTTCCGGGACTAACACCGGGGAGCTGTTTTTT
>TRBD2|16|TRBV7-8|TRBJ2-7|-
CTSSLRAGGASYEQYF
TGTACCAGCAGCTTAAGGGCGGGGGGAGCCTCCTACGAGCAGTACTTC
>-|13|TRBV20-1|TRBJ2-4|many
CSAPGEGVSIQYF
TGCAGTGCCCCAGGGGAGGGCGTATCCATTCAGTACTTC
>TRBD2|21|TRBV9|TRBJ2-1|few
CASSVAFGGLAGETSYNEQFF
TGTGCCAGCAGCGTAGCTTTTGGGGGACTAGCGGGAGAAACCTCCTACAATGAGCAGTTCTTC
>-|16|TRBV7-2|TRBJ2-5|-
CASSLKGLRREEPQYF
TGCGCCAGCAGCTTAAAGGGACTGCGAAGGGAAGAGCCCCAGTACTTC
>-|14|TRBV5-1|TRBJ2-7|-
CASREDGDPYEQYF
TGCGCCAGCAGAGAGGACGGCGATCCCTACGAGCAGTACTTC
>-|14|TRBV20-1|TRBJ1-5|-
CSASRGEGNQPQHF
TGCAGTGCTAGCAGGGGTGAGGGCAATCAGCCCCAGCATTTT
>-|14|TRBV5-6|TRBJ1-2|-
CASSLQGRHYGYTF
TGTGCCAGCAGCTTGCAGGGCCGCCACTATGGCTACACCTTC